This T cell receptor beta chain was sequenced for a study of blood T cell repertoires in COVID-19. Looking at the study overall: The analysed material was cDNA or gDNA that came from T cells, B-cell-depleted T cells, or PBMCs.

In the original analysis: Counts of nucleated cells, estimated from reference gene primer amplification, were obtained. Assay used: immunoSEQ multiplex PCR; TCRdb lists only in-frame clones, some missing. The D gene and trimming were derived from the DNA, and the V and J assignments and clone size from that table. Of under 75,000 clones in the sample, roughly 87% are singletons; the top ten hold roughly 3.9%. CDR1 SGHRS and CDR2 YFSETQ come from the germline V gene. The CDR3 extends over 15 amino acids. Trimming removed 1 base from V and 7 bases from J; junction bases left unmatched: 4. This clonotype was sampled from a man aged 50-59 years with active COVID-19. This chain links TRBV5-1 with TRBJ2-2; 10 bases agree with TRBD2. Sequenced input: peripheral blood. This CDR3 reads CASSLRTSGGGELFF. CDR3 nucleotides: TGCGCCAGCAGCTTGAGGACTAGCGGTGGCGGGGAGCTGTTTTTT. The full variable domain, completed using reference TRBV5-1 and TRBJ2-2, is KAGVTQTPRYLIKTRGQQVTLSCSPISGHRSVSWYQQTPGQGLQFLFEYFSETQRNKGNFPGRFSGRQFSNSRSEMNVSTLELGDSALYLCASSLRTSGGGELFFGEGSRLTVL.